A selection of T cell receptor beta chains follows, all from one sample in a study of T cells in Graves' hyperthyroidism and ophthalmopathy. TCRdb called the multiplex PCR reads again in MiXCR, with one record for every CDR3 protein. Of hundreds of thousands of distinct CDR3 sequences in the sample, around 14% were seen once. Specimen: blood. These receptors all come from a woman aged 18-35 years with Graves' hyperthyroidism. CDR3s include the opening cysteine and the closing phenylalanine or tryptophan. The order of the fields is clone size, J gene, D gene, V gene, CDR3 protein, CDR3 DNA. D genes are given only for firm matches. Clone size is stated in some rows and not others, as once, few, many or a class when expanded.

size: NA; J: TRBJ2-3; D: NA; V: TRBV10-3; CDR3: CAIRGGESDTQYF; DNA: TGTGCCATCAGAGGCGGTGAGAGCGATACGCAGTATTTT
size: few; J: TRBJ2-4; D: NA; V: TRBV5-1; CDR3: CASSDGGAKNIQYF; DNA: TGCGCCAGCAGCGATGGAGGTGCCAAAAACATTCAGTACTTC
size: NA; J: TRBJ2-7; D: NA; V: TRBV12-3/TRBV12-4; CDR3: CASSLSLRDYEQYF; DNA: TGTGCCAGCAGTTTGAGTCTCCGGGACTACGAGCAGTACTTC
size: many; J: TRBJ2-7; D: NA; V: TRBV10-3; CDR3: CATRGSSYEQYF; DNA: TGTGCCACCCGAGGTTCCTCCTACGAGCAGTACTTC
size: NA; J: TRBJ1-5; D: NA; V: TRBV4-1; CDR3: CASSQGLAGPFNQPQHF; DNA: TGCGCCAGCAGCCAAGGGTTGGCGGGACCCTTCAATCAGCCCCAGCATTTT
size: many; J: TRBJ1-2; D: TRBD1; V: TRBV28; CDR3: CASNYRDRVNYGYTF; DNA: TGTGCCAGCAATTACCGGGACAGAGTTAACTATGGCTACACCTTC
size: NA; J: TRBJ1-1; D: TRBD1; V: TRBV20-1; CDR3: CSARDGDRGRLRAFF; DNA: TGCAGTGCTAGAGATGGAGACAGGGGGCGGTTAAGAGCTTTCTTT
size: few; J: TRBJ2-5; D: TRBD1; V: TRBV4-3; CDR3: CASSQDSGTGGGETQYF; DNA: TGCGCCAGCAGCCAAGACTCCGGGACAGGGGGCGGAGAGACCCAGTACTTC
size: many; J: TRBJ1-1; D: NA; V: TRBV28; CDR3: CASRSLAGRNTEAFF; DNA: TGTGCCAGCAGATCTCTGGCAGGTAGGAACACTGAAGCTTTCTTT
size: many; J: TRBJ2-7; D: NA; V: TRBV7-9; CDR3: CASSLGRKEWDEQYF; DNA: TGTGCCAGCAGCTTAGGTCGGAAGGAATGGGACGAGCAGTACTTC
size: many; J: TRBJ1-1; D: NA; V: TRBV6-1; CDR3: CASSTTQLMNTEAFF; DNA: TGTGCCAGCAGTACGACACAGCTAATGAACACTGAAGCTTTCTTT
size: NA; J: TRBJ1-3; D: NA; V: TRBV4-1; CDR3: CASSQVLTGPGNTIYF; DNA: TGCGCCAGCAGCCAAGTTTTAACAGGTCCTGGAAACACCATATATTTT
size: many; J: TRBJ2-5; D: NA; V: TRBV18; CDR3: CASSPRETQYF; DNA: TGTGCCAGCTCACCACGAGAGACCCAGTACTTC
size: NA; J: TRBJ2-7; D: TRBD2; V: TRBV20-1; CDR3: CSAPTSGLAGSVYEQYF; DNA: TGCAGTGCTCCCACCAGCGGACTAGCGGGATCAGTCTACGAGCAGTACTTC
size: many; J: TRBJ1-2; D: NA; V: TRBV5-5; CDR3: CASSFASGDGYTF; DNA: TGTGCCAGCAGCTTTGCCTCCGGTGATGGCTACACCTTC
size: many; J: TRBJ2-6; D: NA; V: TRBV6-1; CDR3: CASSEDVPELAGANVLTF; DNA: TGTGCCAGCAGTGAAGACGTACCCGAGCTTGCTGGGGCCAACGTCCTGACTTTC
size: many; J: TRBJ1-1; D: TRBD1; V: TRBV28; CDR3: CASRGPTGARETEAFF; DNA: TGTGCCAGCAGGGGCCCAACAGGGGCAAGGGAAACTGAAGCTTTCTTT
size: many; J: TRBJ2-7; D: NA; V: TRBV20-1; CDR3: CSAIAPSYEQYF; DNA: TGCAGTGCTATAGCCCCCAGCTACGAGCAGTACTTC
size: NA; J: TRBJ1-1; D: NA; V: TRBV14; CDR3: CASSQAWNRATEAFF; DNA: TGTGCCAGCAGCCAAGCATGGAACAGGGCCACTGAAGCTTTCTTT
size: few; J: TRBJ2-2; D: NA; V: TRBV7-8; CDR3: CASTPSGQGNTGELFF; DNA: TGTGCCAGCACTCCCAGTGGGCAGGGAAACACCGGGGAGCTGTTTTTT
size: many; J: TRBJ2-7; D: NA; V: TRBV28; CDR3: CASLSQDRTYEQYF; DNA: TGTGCCAGCCTAAGTCAGGACAGAACCTACGAGCAGTACTTC
size: many; J: TRBJ1-1; D: NA; V: TRBV12-3/TRBV12-4; CDR3: CASIFQGNTEAFF; DNA: TGTGCCAGCATTTTTCAGGGAAACACTGAAGCTTTCTTT
size: NA; J: TRBJ2-3; D: TRBD2; V: TRBV7-9; CDR3: CASSLGEWSGSGSPDTQYF; DNA: TGTGCCAGCAGCTTAGGAGAGTGGTCTGGTAGCGGGAGCCCAGATACGCAGTATTTT
size: NA; J: TRBJ2-3; D: NA; V: TRBV3-2; CDR3: CASSQDRGTSGGARDTQYF; DNA: TGTGCCAGCAGCCAAGATCGAGGGACTAGCGGGGGGGCCAGAGATACGCAGTATTTT
size: many; J: TRBJ1-1; D: NA; V: TRBV7-2; CDR3: CASSYMTVQAFF; DNA: TGTGCCAGCAGCTACATGACAGTCCAAGCTTTCTTT
size: few; J: TRBJ2-2; D: NA; V: TRBV6-6; CDR3: CASSYSRRLANTGELFF; DNA: TGTGCCAGCAGTTACTCGAGACGGCTTGCGAACACCGGGGAGCTGTTTTTT
size: many; J: TRBJ1-5; D: NA; V: TRBV28; CDR3: CASTRGFANQPQHF; DNA: TGTGCCAGTACGAGGGGTTTTGCCAATCAGCCCCAGCATTTT
size: few; J: TRBJ2-6; D: NA; V: TRBV5-1; CDR3: CASTPGTGANVLTF; DNA: TGCGCCAGCACCCCAGGAACCGGGGCCAACGTCCTGACTTTC
size: many; J: TRBJ1-1; D: NA; V: TRBV27; CDR3: CASSAGGKANTEAFF; DNA: TGTGCCAGCAGTGCGGGGGGGAAGGCGAACACTGAAGCTTTCTTT
size: NA; J: TRBJ2-3; D: TRBD2; V: TRBV2; CDR3: CASSEGGLAGGRDTQYF; DNA: TGTGCCAGCAGTGAAGGAGGACTAGCGGGAGGGCGAGATACGCAGTATTTT
size: many; J: TRBJ2-1; D: NA; V: TRBV20-1; CDR3: CSVHEQFF; DNA: TGCAGTGTCCATGAGCAGTTCTTC
size: NA; J: TRBJ1-4; D: TRBD1; V: TRBV2; CDR3: CASSRQGAGKLFF; DNA: TGTGCCAGCAGCAGACAGGGGGCAGGGAAACTGTTTTTT
size: many; J: TRBJ1-2; D: NA; V: TRBV12-3/TRBV12-4; CDR3: CASSRGGTEPFYGYTF; DNA: TGTGCCAGCAGCCGGGGGGGGACGGAACCCTTCTATGGCTACACCTTC
size: NA; J: TRBJ2-5; D: TRBD1; V: TRBV12-3/TRBV12-4; CDR3: CASRPEGAPGETQYF; DNA: TGTGCCAGCAGGCCCGAGGGGGCGCCAGGGGAGACCCAGTACTTC
size: few; J: TRBJ2-3; D: TRBD1; V: TRBV7-2; CDR3: CASSRGGQGASDTQYF; DNA: TGTGCCAGCAGCCGGGGGGGACAGGGGGCTTCAGATACGCAGTATTTT
size: many; J: TRBJ2-1; D: TRBD2; V: TRBV7-9; CDR3: CASSFLPKGLAVLSEQFF; DNA: TGTGCCAGCAGCTTCCTGCCAAAAGGACTAGCGGTTCTGAGTGAGCAGTTCTTC
size: many; J: TRBJ2-1; D: NA; V: TRBV2; CDR3: CASSVRGDEQFF; DNA: TGTGCCAGCAGTGTAAGGGGAGATGAGCAGTTCTTC
size: many; J: TRBJ2-5; D: NA; V: TRBV5-6; CDR3: CASSLTSRFKETQYF; DNA: TGTGCCAGCAGCTTGACGTCCCGATTTAAGGAGACCCAGTACTTC
size: many; J: TRBJ1-4; D: NA; V: TRBV3-1; CDR3: CASSQEGTGKEKLFF; DNA: TGTGCCAGCAGCCAAGAGGGGACCGGGAAAGAAAAACTGTTTTTT
size: NA; J: TRBJ2-7; D: NA; V: TRBV5-6; CDR3: CASSLDWTASSNEQYF; DNA: TGTGCCAGCAGCTTGGACTGGACTGCCTCTTCCAACGAGCAGTACTTC
size: NA; J: TRBJ1-2; D: NA; V: TRBV5-6; CDR3: CASSSSPPYGYTF; DNA: TGTGCCAGCAGCTCCTCGCCTCCCTATGGCTACACCTTC
size: few; J: TRBJ2-2; D: NA; V: TRBV7-9; CDR3: CASSPLANTGELFF; DNA: TGTGCCAGCAGCCCCCTAGCTAACACCGGGGAGCTGTTTTTT
size: few; J: TRBJ2-1; D: NA; V: TRBV19; CDR3: CASSIPSSYNEQFF; DNA: TGTGCCAGTAGTATCCCTAGCTCCTACAATGAGCAGTTCTTC
size: many; J: TRBJ2-1; D: NA; V: TRBV20-1; CDR3: CSGVIRFGYNEQFF; DNA: TGCAGTGGAGTTATCCGATTCGGGTACAATGAGCAGTTCTTC
size: many; J: TRBJ1-5; D: TRBD1; V: TRBV20-1; CDR3: CSAWTGMEGQPQHF; DNA: TGCAGTGCTTGGACAGGGATGGAAGGTCAGCCCCAGCATTTT
size: many; J: TRBJ1-2; D: NA; V: TRBV7-9; CDR3: CASRSGQSYGYTF; DNA: TGTGCCAGCAGGTCCGGACAGTCCTATGGCTACACCTTC
size: many; J: TRBJ1-2; D: NA; V: TRBV5-8; CDR3: CASSWNRAGYTF; DNA: TGTGCCAGCAGCTGGAACAGGGCTGGCTACACCTTC
size: NA; J: TRBJ1-6; D: TRBD1; V: TRBV7-2; CDR3: CASSSNEWYRGSPLHF; DNA: TGTGCCAGCAGCTCCAATGAGTGGTACAGGGGTTCACCCCTCCACTTT
size: many; J: TRBJ1-1; D: TRBD1; V: TRBV28; CDR3: CASSSGQGAEAAFF; DNA: TGTGCCAGCAGTTCCGGACAGGGGGCCGAGGCCGCTTTCTTT
size: many; J: TRBJ1-1; D: NA; V: TRBV7-9; CDR3: CASSLGGSYTEAFF; DNA: TGTGCCAGCAGCTTAGGGGGGTCTTACACTGAAGCTTTCTTT
size: many; J: TRBJ2-5; D: NA; V: TRBV28; CDR3: CASSRSTETQYF; DNA: TGTGCCAGCAGTCGGTCGACGGAGACCCAGTACTTC